A single sample is the source of the 23 T cell receptor beta chains below, sequenced in a study of naive and memory T cell subsets. Reverse transcription of blood and skin TCR RNA was primed at alpha and beta constant regions. TCRdb reanalysed the 5' RACE reads using MiXCR and keeps one entry per CDR3 protein. Among 25,000 to 30,000 distinct CDR3 sequences listed, under 30% were seen once. Whole blood, roughly 2.5 ml, came from adult healthy volunteers. The receptors originated from a female donor in good health.

This clonotype was detected a few times. The chain has TRBV5-6 and TRBJ2-2; D uncertain. The germline V and J ends were trimmed by 1 base and 7 bases, with 8 bases remaining between them. The germline gives CDR1 SGHDT, CDR2 YYEEEE. The length of the CDR3 is 13 residues. In DNA form, the CDR3 reads TGTGCCAGCAGCTTGATCAGTTACGGGGAGCTGTTTTTT. Encoded protein: CASSLISYGELFF.

The chain carries TRBV10-3 and TRBJ2-3, with 9 bases aligning to TRBD2. The CDR3 is 18 residues long. The germline gives CDR1 ENHRY, CDR2 SYGVKD. J lost 1 base, V lost 4 bases, and 12 bases had no gene match. CDR3 DNA sequence: TGTGCCATCAGTGTCCCCGCCGGACTAGCGATCGGCACAGATACGCAGTATTTT. Translation: CAISVPAGLAIGTDTQYF.

In this sample, this clonotype turned up many times. The V and J genes are TRBV7-6 and TRBJ1-4; 9 nucleotides line up with TRBD1. The V gene's germline CDR1 is SGHVS and CDR2 FNYEAQ. The CDR3 is made up of 18 amino acids. Trimming cost V 3 bases and J 5 bases; bases outside gene matches: 13. CDR3 nucleotides: TGTGCCAGCAGCTTCATACTGACAGACAGGGGGGACAATGAAAAACTGTTTTTT. It yields the protein CASSFILTDRGDNEKLFF.

The chain recombines TRBV4-2 with TRBJ2-3; D unresolved. The ends were cut back, 0 bases at V and 4 bases at J, with 8 bases in the middle. The germline V gene has CDR1 LGHNA and CDR2 YNFKEQ. The CDR3 is made up of 14 amino acids. The CDR3 sequence: CASSQEGSADTQYF. As DNA, the CDR3 is TGTGCCAGCAGCCAAGAAGGTAGTGCAGATACGCAGTATTTT.

This chain links TRBV12-3 or TRBV12-4 with TRBJ2-4; D is uncertain. The CDR3 consists of 13 residues. V was trimmed by 1 base and J by 8 bases, leaving 9 bases between them. In nucleotides, the CDR3 is TGTGCCAGCAGTTTAGGTCGGTGGGACATTCAGTACTTC. This encodes CASSLGRWDIQYF.

This clonotype was counted a few times. The chain employs TRBV20-1 and TRBJ2-7; maybe TRBD2 (5 bases). Germline V gene lookup returns CDR1 DFQATT and CDR2 SNEGSKA (reference sequence). The germline V and J ends were trimmed by 1 base and 3 bases, with 19 bases remaining between them. CDR3 size: 16 residues. The CDR3 spells CSARAEGARTIYEQYF. The CDR3 region has the DNA TGCAGTGCTAGAGCCGAGGGAGCCAGGACCATCTACGAGCAGTACTTC.

This chain uses TRBV11-2 with TRBJ2-7; 7 positions agree with TRBD1. The CDR3 consists of 12 residues. J lost 6 bases, V lost 2 bases, and 1 base had no gene match. Germline CDR1 and CDR2: SGHAT and FQNNGV. The CDR3, as DNA: TGTGCCAGCAGCTTAAGGGGGCTCGAGCAGTACTTC. This translates into CASSLRGLEQYF.

This clonotype was picked up a small number of times. The genes are TRBV7-2 and TRBJ2-5, with a tentative D call TRBD1 (6 bases). CDR3 length: 14 amino acids. Trimming pared 5 bases from V and 2 bases from J, leaving 12 bases between. Per the germline V gene, CDR1 is SGHTA and CDR2 is FQGNSA. CDR3 bases: TGTGCCAGCAGCCTGGGGGCCTCACAAGAGACCCAGTACTTC. Translating it yields CASSLGASQETQYF.

This clonotype was observed at least ten times. The CDR3 loop reads CASGLVEQPQHF. The CDR3, as DNA: TGTGCTAGTGGTTTGGTGGAACAGCCCCAGCATTTT. J is TRBJ1-5 and V is TRBV12-5; no firm D call. Germline values: CDR1 LGHNT, CDR2 FRNRAP. The CDR3 covers 12 residues. V was clipped by 0 bases and J by 7 bases, with 4 bases between them.

The sample holds many counts of this clonotype. In DNA form, the CDR3 reads TGTGCCAGCAGCTTCGGTCAGGCTGGGGCCAACGTCCTGACTTTC. Translation: CASSFGQAGANVLTF. The V call is TRBV5-6, the J call TRBJ2-6, with D uncertain. V lost 2 bases and J 2 bases, leaving 8 bases between the germline ends. The CDR3 has 15 residues. The germline V gene encodes CDR1 SGHDT and CDR2 YYEEEE.

The table lists this clonotype with a few counts. J is TRBJ2-5 and V is TRBV6-5; the D is unclear. Germline V gene lookup returns CDR1 MNHEY and CDR2 SVGAGI. The CDR3 is made up of 15 amino acids. The V end lost 0 bases, the J end lost 1 base, and 9 bases lay between the germline ends. CDR3 sequence reads: CASSYSTEIQETQYF. DNA of the CDR3: TGTGCCAGCAGTTACTCGACGGAGATCCAAGAGACCCAGTACTTC.

The table lists this clonotype with a few counts. The V and J genes are TRBV20-1 and TRBJ1-3; TRBD1 agrees at 12 bases. V shed 6 bases, J shed 1 base, and the junction held 4 bases outside the gene matches. CDR1 is DFQATT and CDR2 is SNEGSKA in the germline V gene (reference sequence). This CDR3 is 15 amino acids long. The CDR3 DNA is TGCAGTGCCGGGGGACAGGGGGCTTCTGGAAACACCATATATTTT. This encodes CSAGGQGASGNTIYF.

J is TRBJ2-1 and V is TRBV7-9, with D maybe TRBD2 (5 bases). CDR1 and CDR2 from the germline V gene are SEHNR and FQNEAQ (reference sequence). Between the trimmed V and J ends, which lost 5 bases and 5 bases, there was a span of 10 bases. This CDR3 has 13 amino acids. CDR3 region: CASSATRNNEQFF. The CDR3 bases are TGTGCCAGCAGCGCCACTAGGAACAATGAGCAGTTCTTC. Full variable domain (outside the CDR3, taken from reference TRBV7-9 and TRBJ2-1): DTGVSQNPRHKITKRGQNVTFRCDPISEHNRLYWYRQTLGQGPEFLTYFQNEAQLEKSRLLSDRFSAERPKGSFSTLEIQRTEQGDSAMYLCASSATRNNEQFFGPGTRLTVL.

This chain connects TRBV7-2 to TRBJ2-7, with 8 positions matching TRBD2. The CDR3 contains 15 residues. Per germline, CDR1 SGHTA and CDR2 FQGNSA. V gave up 5 bases and J gave up 2 bases; unmatched junction bases: 8. CDR3 region: CASSREGLGPYEQYF. The CDR3 nucleotides are TGTGCCAGCAGCCGGGAGGGACTGGGCCCCTACGAGCAGTACTTC.

Relative to its sample, this clonotype is medium-sized. The chain employs TRBV12-3 or TRBV12-4 and TRBJ1-5; D unclear. Trimming removed 6 bases at V and 3 bases at J, with 12 bases between. The CDR3 runs to 14 residues. The CDR3 bases are TGTGCCAGCAGCTCTCTCGGCTACAATCAGCCCCAGCATTTT. It codes for CASSSLGYNQPQHF.

This clonotype has a count of ten or more. The chain links TRBV7-8 to TRBJ2-3; a weak D match, TRBD2 (5 bases). V was pared by 6 bases and J by 7 bases, with 17 bases between. Germline V CDR1 and CDR2: SGHVS, FQNEAQ. CDR3 size: 14 residues. The CDR3 bases are TGTGCCAGCAGTGAGGGTAGTAATCTTTATACGCAGTATTTT. Protein: CASSEGSNLYTQYF.

The chain uses TRBV6-6 and TRBJ1-2; D remains ambiguous. CDR3 length equals 13 residues. Germline CDR1 and CDR2: MNHNY and SVGAGI (reference sequence). V lost 10 bases, J lost 5 bases, and 17 bases lay in between. The CDR3 sequence is CATSTRLGYGYTF. The CDR3 DNA is TGTGCCACTTCTACTCGGCTTGGTTATGGCTACACCTTC.

This clonotype was recorded at least ten times. The V call is TRBV29-1, the J call TRBJ2-1; D is ambiguous. Trimming took off 4 bases at V and 9 bases at J, with 10 bases between the two ends. Germline lookup yields CDR1 SQVTM and CDR2 ANQGSEA. The CDR3 has 11 residues. DNA of the CDR3: TGCAGCGTTGGGGCTATCGGTGAGCAGTTCTTC. Translated, it gives CSVGAIGEQFF.

J is TRBJ2-7 and V is TRBV6-5; D possibly corresponds to TRBD2 (6 bases). Germline V gives CDR1 MNHEY, CDR2 SVGAGI. V was trimmed by 8 bases and J by 3 bases, leaving 8 bases between them. This CDR3 is 11 amino acids long. CDR3 sequence: CASGTHYEQYF. The CDR3 DNA follows: TGTGCCAGCGGGACTCACTACGAGCAGTACTTC.

J is TRBJ1-1 and V is TRBV7-3; D ambiguous. V was clipped by 2 bases and J by 1 base, with 11 bases between them. CDR3 length: 15 residues. Germline V gene sequence: CDR1 SGHTA, CDR2 FQGTGA. The CDR3 bases are TGTGCCAGCAGCTTATATGAGGTGAGGAACACTGAAGCTTTCTTT. This sequence encodes CASSLYEVRNTEAFF.

This clonotype was seen a few times. V gene TRBV6-5 combines with J gene TRBJ2-3, with 7 bases aligning to TRBD2. Germline CDR1 reads MNHEY; CDR2 reads SVGAGI. The CDR3 is 15 amino acids. V trimming: 2 bases; J trimming: 6 bases; junction bases outside the gene matches: 8. CDR3 sequence reads: CASSYAGLGPDTQYF. The CDR3 DNA follows: TGTGCCAGCAGTTACGCAGGACTAGGGCCGGATACGCAGTATTTT.

This clonotype qualifies as medium-sized. The J gene is TRBJ1-1, the V gene TRBV11-2; D gene uncertain. Germline assignment: CDR1 SGHAT and CDR2 FQNNGV. V gave up 3 bases and J gave up 2 bases, with 7 bases separating them. This CDR3 has 13 residues. This CDR3 is CASSFPTNTEAFF. CDR3 in DNA: TGTGCCAGCAGCTTTCCGACTAACACTGAAGCTTTCTTT.

This clonotype was seen many times. The chain joins TRBV11-2 to TRBJ2-5; 14 positions agree with TRBD2. The V and J ends lost 10 bases and 3 bases, in that order; junction bases with no gene match: 10. The germline V gene encodes CDR1 SGHAT and CDR2 FQNNGV. This CDR3 has 16 residues. This CDR3 reads CATRTGTSGGEETQYF. The CDR3 nucleotides are TGTGCCACCAGGACTGGGACTAGCGGGGGTGAAGAGACCCAGTACTTC.